This is a list of T cell receptor beta chains from one sample in a study of metastatic and nonmetastatic thyroid tumors. TCRdb re-called the PCR reads via MiXCR. Of about 7,000 clones listed, 19% are singletons. The specimen was adjacent normal tissue. These receptors were obtained from a female donor with papillary thyroid cancer or a benign thyroid nodule (not recorded which). Some clones in this sample may be carry-over from other donors' samples. CDR3s include the opening cysteine and the closing phenylalanine or tryptophan. Each record gives: V gene, clone size, J gene, D gene, CDR3 protein, CDR3 DNA. A D gene is named only where the DNA matches it firmly. Clone size, where shown, is once, few, many, or a class for clones that have expanded.

>TRBV20-1|.|TRBJ2-7|.
CSKMDISYEQYF
TGCAGTAAAATGGACATTAGCTACGAGCAGTACTTC
>TRBV10-3|medium-sized|TRBJ2-7|TRBD1
CAISESQGEEQYF
TGTGCCATCAGTGAGTCTCAGGGGGAAGAGCAGTACTTC
>TRBV6-1|medium-sized|TRBJ1-5|.
CASRMTLTRDKNQPQHF
TGTGCCAGCAGAATGACTCTGACCCGGGACAAGAATCAGCCCCAGCATTTT
>TRBV3-1|medium-sized|TRBJ2-7|TRBD2
CASSQGLAGGYEQYF
TGTGCCAGCAGCCAAGGACTAGCGGGAGGGTACGAGCAGTACTTC
>TRBV11-2|.|TRBJ2-1|.
CASLPELSYNEQFF
TGTGCCAGCCTCCCGGAGCTCTCCTACAATGAGCAGTTCTTC
>TRBV5-8|many|TRBJ2-5|.
CASSSPRETQYF
TGTGCCAGCAGCTCCCCACGGGAGACCCAGTACTTC
>TRBV3-1|.|TRBJ2-7|TRBD2
CASSPTPGLAGGPSRDEQYF
TGTGCCAGCAGCCCGACCCCGGGACTAGCGGGAGGTCCCTCTAGGGACGAGCAGTACTTC
>TRBV6-1|medium-sized|TRBJ2-3|.
CASTSDSSTDTQYF
TGTGCCAGCACCTCGGACTCCAGCACAGATACGCAGTATTTT
>TRBV16|few|TRBJ2-7|TRBD1
CASRPGTGYEQYF
TGTGCCAGCAGACCCGGGACAGGCTACGAGCAGTACTTC
>TRBV20-1|.|TRBJ1-2|.
CSARDTRERNYGYTF
TGCAGTGCTAGAGATACCAGGGAACGAAACTATGGCTACACCTTC
>TRBV6-1|few|TRBJ2-7|TRBD2
CASKASGSDEQYF
TGTGCCAGCAAGGCTAGCGGGAGTGACGAGCAGTACTTC
>TRBV11-3|medium-sized|TRBJ2-3|.
CASSQTPDTQYF
TGTGCCAGCAGTCAAACCCCAGATACGCAGTATTTT
>TRBV15|.|TRBJ2-7|.
CATSTGKDYEQYF
TGTGCCACCAGCACAGGGAAGGACTACGAGCAGTACTTC
>TRBV3-1|medium-sized|TRBJ1-5|.
CASSQDRGGPWPQHF
TGTGCCAGCAGCCAAGATCGGGGGGGACCCTGGCCCCAGCATTTT
>TRBV24-1|many|TRBJ1-4|.
CATSREGEKLFF
TGTGCCACCAGCAGAGAAGGCGAAAAACTGTTTTTT
>TRBV11-2|medium-sized|TRBJ2-7|TRBD1
CASSPGGDMGEQYF
TGTGCCAGCAGCCCAGGGGGTGACATGGGGGAGCAGTACTTC
>TRBV27|medium-sized|TRBJ2-7|.
CASSFRGSTYEQYF
TGTGCCAGCAGTTTCAGGGGATCTACCTACGAGCAGTACTTC
>TRBV5-4|medium-sized|TRBJ1-1|.
CASSASPDTEAFF
TGTGCCAGCAGCGCGTCACCAGACACTGAAGCTTTCTTT
>TRBV7-3|many|TRBJ1-2|.
CATLDGGYTF
TGTGCCACACTAGATGGCGGCTACACCTTC
>TRBV12-5|many|TRBJ1-4|TRBD1
CACGWMTGGELGGKLFF
TGTGCTTGTGGTTGGATGACAGGGGGGGAGTTGGGGGGAAAACTGTTTTTT
>TRBV12-3/TRBV12-4|many|TRBJ2-1|.
CASSDKTSENEQFF
TGTGCCAGCAGTGATAAAACTAGTGAAAATGAGCAGTTCTTC
>TRBV5-5|medium-sized|TRBJ1-2|TRBD1
CASSPGQFFYGYTF
TGTGCCAGCAGCCCGGGACAGTTTTTCTATGGCTACACCTTC
>TRBV20-1|medium-sized|TRBJ2-7|.
CSAERTAQSYEQYF
TGCAGTGCCGAGAGGACAGCCCAATCCTACGAGCAGTACTTC
>TRBV20-1|.|TRBJ2-7|.
CSARELARKSEQYF
TGCAGTGCTAGAGAGCTAGCTCGAAAAAGTGAGCAGTACTTC
>TRBV19|medium-sized|TRBJ2-2|TRBD2
CASSTMAGGGGELFF
TGTGCCAGTAGCACTATGGCGGGAGGTGGCGGGGAGCTGTTTTTT
>TRBV28|medium-sized|TRBJ1-5|TRBD1
CASRGQDIFGQPQHF
TGTGCCAGCAGGGGACAGGACATTTTCGGTCAGCCCCAGCATTTT
>TRBV3-1|.|TRBJ1-6|TRBD1
CASSSDRGSSPLHF
TGTGCCAGCAGCTCGGACAGGGGAAGCTCACCCCTCCACTTT
>TRBV5-4|medium-sized|TRBJ2-7|.
CASSLGVGSYEQYF
TGTGCCAGCAGCTTGGGGGTAGGGTCCTACGAGCAGTACTTC
>TRBV29-1|many|TRBJ1-1|.
CSVEFLTGDTEAFF
TGCAGCGTTGAATTTCTGACGGGGGACACTGAAGCTTTCTTT
>TRBV27|.|TRBJ2-2|TRBD2
CASSSWTSGPANTGELFF
TGTGCCAGCAGTTCCTGGACTAGCGGTCCCGCGAACACCGGGGAGCTGTTTTTT
>TRBV2|medium-sized|TRBJ1-1|.
CASKGGNTEAFF
TGTGCCAGCAAAGGAGGGAACACTGAAGCTTTCTTT
>TRBV20-1|.|TRBJ2-1|TRBD1
CSAGQPQFF
TGCAGTGCGGGACAGCCTCAGTTCTTC
>TRBV6-1|few|TRBJ1-2|TRBD1
CASSSKQGNYGYTF
TGTGCCAGCAGTTCAAAACAGGGGAACTATGGCTACACCTTC
>TRBV4-2|medium-sized|TRBJ2-3|TRBD2
CASSQGASGETDTQYF
TGTGCCAGCAGCCAAGGGGCTAGCGGGGAAACAGATACGCAGTATTTT
>TRBV20-1|medium-sized|TRBJ1-1|.
CSAQAENTEAFF
TGCAGTGCTCAGGCCGAAAACACTGAAGCTTTCTTT
>TRBV25-1|medium-sized|TRBJ1-1|.
CASSEGGREAFF
TGTGCCAGCAGTGAAGGTGGCAGGGAAGCTTTCTTT
>TRBV20-1|.|TRBJ2-2|.
CSATTGGVELFF
TGCAGTGCTACCACCGGTGGTGTGGAGTTGTTTTTT
>TRBV6-1|few|TRBJ1-2|TRBD1
CASSGRGQVYGYTF
TGTGCCAGCAGTGGCAGGGGGCAAGTGTATGGCTACACCTTC
>TRBV5-1|.|TRBJ1-1|TRBD1
CASSLWTGVSTEAFF
TGCGCCAGCAGCCTCTGGACAGGGGTCTCCACTGAAGCTTTCTTT
>TRBV20-1|many|TRBJ2-5|.
CSARDPRGEETQYF
TGCAGTGCTAGAGATCCGCGGGGAGAAGAGACCCAGTACTTC
>TRBV27|medium-sized|TRBJ2-1|.
CASSLSADGNNEQFF
TGTGCCAGCAGTTTATCCGCGGACGGAAACAATGAGCAGTTCTTC
>TRBV5-5|.|TRBJ1-5|.
CASSLVGGDSNQPQHF
TGTGCCAGCAGCTTGGTGGGAGGGGATAGCAATCAGCCCCAGCATTTT
>TRBV6-1|medium-sized|TRBJ2-7|TRBD2
CASSEGRGGPYEQYF
TGTGCCAGCAGTGAAGGGCGGGGGGGCCCGTACGAGCAGTACTTC
>TRBV2|many|TRBJ2-5|TRBD2
CASWEGMYETQYF
TGTGCCAGCTGGGAGGGGATGTACGAGACCCAGTACTTC
>TRBV5-1|once|TRBJ2-3|TRBD1
CASSLGQGSLTDTQYF
TGCGCCAGCAGCCTGGGACAGGGGAGTCTCACAGATACGCAGTATTTT
>TRBV20-1|medium-sized|TRBJ1-5|.
CSASNSAVDSNQPQHF
TGCAGTGCTAGTAATAGCGCGGTTGATAGCAATCAGCCCCAGCATTTT